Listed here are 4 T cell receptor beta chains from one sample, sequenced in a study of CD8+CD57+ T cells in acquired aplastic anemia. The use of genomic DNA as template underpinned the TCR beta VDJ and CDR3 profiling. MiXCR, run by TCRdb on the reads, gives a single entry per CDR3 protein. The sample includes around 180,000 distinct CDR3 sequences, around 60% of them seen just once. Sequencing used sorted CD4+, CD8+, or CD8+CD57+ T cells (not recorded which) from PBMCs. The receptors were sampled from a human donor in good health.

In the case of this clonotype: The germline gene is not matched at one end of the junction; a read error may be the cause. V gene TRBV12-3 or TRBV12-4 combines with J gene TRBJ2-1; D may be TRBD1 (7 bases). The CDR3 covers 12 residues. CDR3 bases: TGTGCCAGCAGTCCGGAGGGACAGAGGGAATACTTC. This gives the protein CASSPEGQREYF.

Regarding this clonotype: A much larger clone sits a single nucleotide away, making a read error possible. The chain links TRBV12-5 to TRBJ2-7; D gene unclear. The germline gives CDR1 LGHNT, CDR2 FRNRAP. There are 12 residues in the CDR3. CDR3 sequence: CAGGLTVYEQYF. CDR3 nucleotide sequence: TGTGCTGGTGGCCTCACCGTTTACGAGCAGTACTTC.

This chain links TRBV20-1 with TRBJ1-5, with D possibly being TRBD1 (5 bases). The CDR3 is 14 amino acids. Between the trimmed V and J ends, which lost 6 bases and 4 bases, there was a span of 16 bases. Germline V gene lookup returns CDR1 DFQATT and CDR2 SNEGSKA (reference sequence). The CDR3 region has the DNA TGCAGTGCCCAAGGGGCAGCAGGAAATCAGCCCCAGCATTTT. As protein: CSAQGAAGNQPQHF.

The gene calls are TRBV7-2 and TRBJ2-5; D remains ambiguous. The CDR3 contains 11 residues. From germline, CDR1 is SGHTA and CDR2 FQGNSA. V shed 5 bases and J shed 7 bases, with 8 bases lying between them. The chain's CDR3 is CASSPTGTQYF. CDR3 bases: TGTGCCAGCAGCCCCACGGGGACCCAGTACTTC.